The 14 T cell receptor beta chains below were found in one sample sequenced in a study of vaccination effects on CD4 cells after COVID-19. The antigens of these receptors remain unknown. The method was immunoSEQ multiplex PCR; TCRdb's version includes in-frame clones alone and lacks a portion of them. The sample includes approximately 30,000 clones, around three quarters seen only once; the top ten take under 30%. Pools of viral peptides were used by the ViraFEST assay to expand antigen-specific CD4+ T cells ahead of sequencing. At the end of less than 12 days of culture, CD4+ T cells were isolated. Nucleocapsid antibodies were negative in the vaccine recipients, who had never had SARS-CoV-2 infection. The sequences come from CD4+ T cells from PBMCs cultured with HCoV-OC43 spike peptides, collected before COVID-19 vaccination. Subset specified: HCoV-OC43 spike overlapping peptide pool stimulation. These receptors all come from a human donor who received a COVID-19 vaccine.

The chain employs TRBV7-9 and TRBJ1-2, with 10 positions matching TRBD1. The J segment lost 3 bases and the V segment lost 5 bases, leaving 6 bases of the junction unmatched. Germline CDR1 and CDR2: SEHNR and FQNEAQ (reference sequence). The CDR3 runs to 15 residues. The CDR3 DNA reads TGTGCCAGCAGCGGCAGGACAGGGGGTGACTATGGCTACACCTTC. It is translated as CASSGRTGGDYGYTF.

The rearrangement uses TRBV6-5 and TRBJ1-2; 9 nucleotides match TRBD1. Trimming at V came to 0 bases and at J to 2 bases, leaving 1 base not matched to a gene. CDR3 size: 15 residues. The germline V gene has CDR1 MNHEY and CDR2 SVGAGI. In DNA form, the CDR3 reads TGTGCCAGCAGTTACTCTGGACAGGGGAACTATGGCTACACCTTC. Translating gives CASSYSGQGNYGYTF.

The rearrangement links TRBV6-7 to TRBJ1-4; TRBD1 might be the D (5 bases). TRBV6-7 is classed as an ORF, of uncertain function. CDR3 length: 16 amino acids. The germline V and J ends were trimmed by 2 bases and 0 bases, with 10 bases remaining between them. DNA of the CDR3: TGTGCCAGCAGTTACGGGGCAGAGTCAACTAATGAAAAACTGTTTTTT. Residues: CASSYGAESTNEKLFF.

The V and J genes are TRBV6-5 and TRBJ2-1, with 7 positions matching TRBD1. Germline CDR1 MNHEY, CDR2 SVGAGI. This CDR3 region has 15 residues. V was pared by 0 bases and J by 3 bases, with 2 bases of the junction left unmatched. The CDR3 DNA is TGTGCCAGCAGTTACTCTGGGGACAGCTACAATGAGCAGTTCTTC. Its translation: CASSYSGDSYNEQFF.

As DNA, the CDR3 is TGTGCCACCGTCCTTACAGGGACGTGGTACACTGAAGCTTTCTTT. This translates into CATVLTGTWYTEAFF. V and J are TRBV27 and TRBJ1-1; D might be TRBD1 (6 bases). The length of the CDR3 is 15 residues. Looked up from germline, CDR1 is MNHEY and CDR2 is SMNVEV (reference sequence). The V end was cut by 10 bases, the J end by 3 bases, with 21 bases between.

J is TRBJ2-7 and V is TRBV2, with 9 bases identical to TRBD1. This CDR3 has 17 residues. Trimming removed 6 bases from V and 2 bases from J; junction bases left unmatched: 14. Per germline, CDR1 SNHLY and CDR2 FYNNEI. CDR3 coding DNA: TGTGCCAGCAGGGGAGGCTCCCGGACAGGGGACCCCTACGAGCAGTACTTC. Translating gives CASRGGSRTGDPYEQYF.

CDR3 sequence reads: CASSQESGLAGVTDTQYF. DNA for the CDR3: TGCGCCAGCAGCCAAGAGTCCGGGCTAGCGGGAGTCACAGATACGCAGTATTTT. The chain recombines TRBV4-3 with TRBJ2-3; 10 bases match TRBD2. CDR1 and CDR2 (germline): LGHNA, YSLEER. The CDR3 runs 18 residues. V dropped 0 bases and J dropped 2; count of bases not matched to a gene: 8.

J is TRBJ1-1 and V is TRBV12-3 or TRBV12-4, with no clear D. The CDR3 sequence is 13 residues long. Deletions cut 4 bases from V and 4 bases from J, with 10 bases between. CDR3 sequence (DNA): TGTGCCAGCAGTTCCGATTTTTTCACTGAAGCTTTCTTT. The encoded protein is CASSSDFFTEAFF.

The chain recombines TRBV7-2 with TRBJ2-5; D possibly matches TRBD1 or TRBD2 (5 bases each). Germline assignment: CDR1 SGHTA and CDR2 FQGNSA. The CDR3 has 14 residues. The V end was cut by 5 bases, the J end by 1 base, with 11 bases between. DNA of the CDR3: TGTGCCAGCAGCCTCCTGGGACCCCAAGAGACCCAGTACTTC. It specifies CASSLLGPQETQYF. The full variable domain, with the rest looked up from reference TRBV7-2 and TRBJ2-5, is GAGVSQSPSNKVTEKGKDVELRCDPISGHTALYWYRQSLGQGLEFLIYFQGNSAPDKSGLPSDRFSAERTGGSVSTLTIQRTQQEDSAVYLCASSLLGPQETQYFGPGTRLLVL.

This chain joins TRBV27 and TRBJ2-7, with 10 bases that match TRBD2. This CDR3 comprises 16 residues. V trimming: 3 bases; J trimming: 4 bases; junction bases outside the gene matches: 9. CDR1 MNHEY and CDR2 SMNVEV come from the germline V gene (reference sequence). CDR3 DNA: TGTGCCAGCAGTTTTACGGGACTAGCGACTGAATACGAGCAGTACTTC. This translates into CASSFTGLATEYEQYF.

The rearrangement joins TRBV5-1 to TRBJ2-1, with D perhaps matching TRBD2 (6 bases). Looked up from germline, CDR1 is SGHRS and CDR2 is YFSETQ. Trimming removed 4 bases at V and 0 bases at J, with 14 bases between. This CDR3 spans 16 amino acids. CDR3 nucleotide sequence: TGCGCCAGCAGCCCGGGGGTAGGGAGCTCCTACAATGAGCAGTTCTTC. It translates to CASSPGVGSSYNEQFF.

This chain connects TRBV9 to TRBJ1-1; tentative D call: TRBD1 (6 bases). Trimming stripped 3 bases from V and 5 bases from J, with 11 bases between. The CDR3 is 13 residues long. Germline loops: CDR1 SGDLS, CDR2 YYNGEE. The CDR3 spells CASSEGVGTEAFF. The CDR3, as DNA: TGTGCCAGCAGCGAGGGGGTCGGGACTGAAGCTTTCTTT.

The CDR3 region is CASGGQGSAPLHF. Written as DNA, the CDR3 is TGTGCCAGCGGAGGCCAGGGTTCCGCACCCCTCCACTTT. The chain combines TRBV2 with TRBJ1-6, with a possible D match to TRBD1 (5 bases). V gave up 8 bases and J gave up 11 bases, with 16 bases separating them. Germline CDR1 reads SNHLY; CDR2 reads FYNNEI. The CDR3 loop spans 13 amino acids.

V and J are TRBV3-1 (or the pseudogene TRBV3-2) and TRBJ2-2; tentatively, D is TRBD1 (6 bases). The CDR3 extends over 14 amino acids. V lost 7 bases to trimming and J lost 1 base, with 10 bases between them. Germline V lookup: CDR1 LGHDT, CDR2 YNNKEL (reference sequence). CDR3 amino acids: CASTLTGNTGELFF. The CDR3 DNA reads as TGTGCCAGCACCCTGACAGGGAACACCGGGGAGCTGTTTTTT.